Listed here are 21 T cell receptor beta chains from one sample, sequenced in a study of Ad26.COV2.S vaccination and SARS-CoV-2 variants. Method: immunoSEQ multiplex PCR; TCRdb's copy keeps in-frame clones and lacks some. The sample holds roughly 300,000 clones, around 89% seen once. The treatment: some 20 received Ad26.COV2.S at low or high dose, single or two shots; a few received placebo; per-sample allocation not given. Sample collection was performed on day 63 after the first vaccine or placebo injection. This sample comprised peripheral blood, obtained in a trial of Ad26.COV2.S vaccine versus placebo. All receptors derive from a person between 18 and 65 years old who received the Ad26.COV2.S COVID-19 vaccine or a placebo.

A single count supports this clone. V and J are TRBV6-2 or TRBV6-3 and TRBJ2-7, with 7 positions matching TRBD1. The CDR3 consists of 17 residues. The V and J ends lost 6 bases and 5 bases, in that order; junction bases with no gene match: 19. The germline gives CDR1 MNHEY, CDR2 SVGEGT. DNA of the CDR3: TGTGCCAGCAGCCGAACGGGACAGTTGTTTAAAACCGACGAGCAGTACTTC. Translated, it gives CASSRTGQLFKTDEQYF.

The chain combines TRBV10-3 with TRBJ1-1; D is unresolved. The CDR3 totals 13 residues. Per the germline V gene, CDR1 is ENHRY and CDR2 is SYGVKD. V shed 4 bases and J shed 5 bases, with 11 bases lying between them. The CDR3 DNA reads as TGTGCCATCAGTGGGTTCCCTGAGACTGAAGCTTTCTTT. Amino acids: CAISGFPETEAFF.

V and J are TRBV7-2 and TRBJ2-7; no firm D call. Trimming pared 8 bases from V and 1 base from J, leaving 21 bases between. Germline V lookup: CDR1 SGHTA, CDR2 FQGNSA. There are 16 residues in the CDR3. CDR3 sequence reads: CASASEPGWGSYEQYF. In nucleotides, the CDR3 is TGTGCCAGCGCCTCTGAACCCGGGTGGGGATCCTACGAGCAGTACTTC. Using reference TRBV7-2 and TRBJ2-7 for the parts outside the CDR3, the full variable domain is GAGVSQSPSNKVTEKGKDVELRCDPISGHTALYWYRQSLGQGLEFLIYFQGNSAPDKSGLPSDRFSAERTGGSVSTLTIQRTQQEDSAVYLCASASEPGWGSYEQYFGPGTRLTVT.

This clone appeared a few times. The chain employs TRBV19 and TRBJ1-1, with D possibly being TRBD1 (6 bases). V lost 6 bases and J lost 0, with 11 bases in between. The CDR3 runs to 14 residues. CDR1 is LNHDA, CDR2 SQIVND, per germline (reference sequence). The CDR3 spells CASSWTVMNTEAFF. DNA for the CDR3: TGTGCCAGTAGCTGGACAGTCATGAACACTGAAGCTTTCTTT.

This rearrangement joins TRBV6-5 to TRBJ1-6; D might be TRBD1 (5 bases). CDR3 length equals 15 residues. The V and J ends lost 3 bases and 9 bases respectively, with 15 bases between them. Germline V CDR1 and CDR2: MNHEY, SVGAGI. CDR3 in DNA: TGTGCCAGCAGTTATATAAGCAGGGAAGGTTCACCCCTCCACTTT. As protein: CASSYISREGSPLHF.

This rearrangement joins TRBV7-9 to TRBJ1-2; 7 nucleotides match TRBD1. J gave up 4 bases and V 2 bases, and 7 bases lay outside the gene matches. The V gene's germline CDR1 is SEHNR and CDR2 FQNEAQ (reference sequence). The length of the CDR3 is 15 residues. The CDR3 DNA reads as TGTGCCAGCAGCTTATACCCAGGGGGGAGCTATGGCTACACCTTC. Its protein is CASSLYPGGSYGYTF.

The CDR3 is CASSYSNHATNEKLFF. CDR3 nucleotides: TGTGCCAGCAGTTACTCGAACCATGCAACTAATGAAAAACTGTTTTTT. This chain joins TRBV6-8 and TRBJ1-4; D is undetermined. V gave up 0 bases and J gave up 0 bases, with 8 bases separating them. This CDR3 contains 16 residues. CDR1 MNHGY and CDR2 SAAAGT come from the germline V gene.

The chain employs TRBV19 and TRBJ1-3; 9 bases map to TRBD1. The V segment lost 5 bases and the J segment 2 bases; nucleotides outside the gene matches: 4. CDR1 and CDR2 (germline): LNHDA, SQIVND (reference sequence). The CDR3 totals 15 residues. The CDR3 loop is CASSRTGGTGNTIYF. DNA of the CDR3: TGTGCCAGTAGTCGAACAGGGGGCACTGGAAACACCATATATTTT.

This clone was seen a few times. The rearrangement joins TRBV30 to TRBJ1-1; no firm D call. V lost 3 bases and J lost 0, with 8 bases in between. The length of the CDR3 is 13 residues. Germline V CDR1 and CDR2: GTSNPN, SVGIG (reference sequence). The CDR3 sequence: CAWSGALNTEAFF. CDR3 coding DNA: TGTGCCTGGAGCGGCGCTTTGAACACTGAAGCTTTCTTT. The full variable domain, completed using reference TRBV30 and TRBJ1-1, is SQTIHQWPATLVQPVGSPLSLECTVEGTSNPNLYWYRQAAGRGLQLLFYSVGIGQISSEVPQNLSASRPQDRQFILSSKKLLLSDSGFYLCAWSGALNTEAFFGQGTRLTVV.

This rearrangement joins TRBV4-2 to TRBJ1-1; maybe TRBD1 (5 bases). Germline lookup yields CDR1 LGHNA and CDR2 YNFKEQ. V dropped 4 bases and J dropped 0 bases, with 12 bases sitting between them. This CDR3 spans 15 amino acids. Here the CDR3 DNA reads TGTGCCAGCAGCCTCCCGGGACTGATGAACACTGAAGCTTTCTTT. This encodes CASSLPGLMNTEAFF.

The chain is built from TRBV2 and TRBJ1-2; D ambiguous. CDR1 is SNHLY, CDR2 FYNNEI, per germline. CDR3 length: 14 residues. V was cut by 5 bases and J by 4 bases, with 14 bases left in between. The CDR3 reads CASSPKGNPYGYTF. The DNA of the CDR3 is TGTGCCAGCAGTCCTAAGGGTAACCCCTATGGCTACACCTTC.

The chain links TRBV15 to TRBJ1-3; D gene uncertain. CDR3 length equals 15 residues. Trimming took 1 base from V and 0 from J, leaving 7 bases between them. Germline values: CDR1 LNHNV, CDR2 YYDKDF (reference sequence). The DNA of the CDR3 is TGTGCCACCAGCAGAGGCGAGGGCTCTGGAAACACCATATATTTT. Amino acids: CATSRGEGSGNTIYF.

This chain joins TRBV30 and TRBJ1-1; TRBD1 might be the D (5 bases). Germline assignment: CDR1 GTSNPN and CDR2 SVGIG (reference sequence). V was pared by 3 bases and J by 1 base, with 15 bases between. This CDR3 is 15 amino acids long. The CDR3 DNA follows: TGTGCCTGGAGCGGAGGGGTCTCAGCGAACACTGAAGCTTTCTTT. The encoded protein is CAWSGGVSANTEAFF. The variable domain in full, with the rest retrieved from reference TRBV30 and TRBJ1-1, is SQTIHQWPATLVQPVGSPLSLECTVEGTSNPNLYWYRQAAGRGLQLLFYSVGIGQISSEVPQNLSASRPQDRQFILSSKKLLLSDSGFYLCAWSGGVSANTEAFFGQGTRLTVV.

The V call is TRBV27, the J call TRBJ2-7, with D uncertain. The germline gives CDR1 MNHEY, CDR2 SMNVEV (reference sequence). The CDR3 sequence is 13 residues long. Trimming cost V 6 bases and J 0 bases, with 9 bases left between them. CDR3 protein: CASRRSPSYEQYF. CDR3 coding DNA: TGTGCCAGCAGAAGAAGTCCCTCCTACGAGCAGTACTTC.

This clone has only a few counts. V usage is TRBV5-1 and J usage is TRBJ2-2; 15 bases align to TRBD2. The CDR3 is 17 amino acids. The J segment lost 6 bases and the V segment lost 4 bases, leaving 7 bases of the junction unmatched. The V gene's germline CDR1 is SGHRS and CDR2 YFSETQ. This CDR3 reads CASSTGTSGRIAGELFF. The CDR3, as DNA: TGCGCCAGCAGCACCGGGACTAGCGGGAGGATAGCCGGGGAGCTGTTTTTT.

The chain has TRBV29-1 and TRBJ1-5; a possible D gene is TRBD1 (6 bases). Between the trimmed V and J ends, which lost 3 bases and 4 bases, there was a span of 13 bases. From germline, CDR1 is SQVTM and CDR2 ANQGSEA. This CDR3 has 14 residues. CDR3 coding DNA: TGCAGCGTTGAGGGCGGACAGTTTAATCAGCCCCAGCATTTT. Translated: CSVEGGQFNQPQHF.

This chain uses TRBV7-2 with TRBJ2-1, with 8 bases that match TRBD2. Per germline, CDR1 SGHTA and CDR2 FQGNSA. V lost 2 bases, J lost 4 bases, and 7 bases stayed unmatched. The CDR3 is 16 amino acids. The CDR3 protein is CASSLLGLAGYNEQFF. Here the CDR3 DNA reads TGTGCCAGCAGCTTACTGGGGTTAGCGGGGTACAATGAGCAGTTCTTC.

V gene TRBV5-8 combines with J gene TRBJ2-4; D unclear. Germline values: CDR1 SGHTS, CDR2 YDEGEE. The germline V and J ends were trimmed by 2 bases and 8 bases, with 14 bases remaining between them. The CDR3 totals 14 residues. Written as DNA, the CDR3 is TGTGCCAGCAGCTTAGTCCTGGCGCTCTACATTCAGTACTTC. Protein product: CASSLVLALYIQYF.

The CDR3 DNA reads TGCGCCAGCAGCTACTCCGGGACAGGGAACAATGAGCAGTTCTTC. Translation gives CASSYSGTGNNEQFF. The chain combines TRBV5-1 with TRBJ2-1; 9 nucleotides line up with TRBD1. The CDR3 has 15 amino acids. CDR1 is SGHRS and CDR2 is YFSETQ in the germline V gene. After removal of 3 bases from V and 5 bases from J, the junction contained 6 bases not matched to a gene.

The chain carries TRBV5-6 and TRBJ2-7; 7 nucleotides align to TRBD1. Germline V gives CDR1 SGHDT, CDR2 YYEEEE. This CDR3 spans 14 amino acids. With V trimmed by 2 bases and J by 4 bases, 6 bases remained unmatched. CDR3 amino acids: CASSFRDSMYEQYF. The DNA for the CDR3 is TGTGCCAGCAGCTTCCGGGACAGCATGTACGAGCAGTACTTC.

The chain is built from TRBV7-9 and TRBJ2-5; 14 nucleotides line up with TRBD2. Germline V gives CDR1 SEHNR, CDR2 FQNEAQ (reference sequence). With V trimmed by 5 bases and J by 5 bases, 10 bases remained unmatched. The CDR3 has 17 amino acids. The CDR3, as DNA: TGTGCCAGCAGCAGGGGGACTAGCGGGAGTAGTGTGGAGACCCAGTACTTC. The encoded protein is CASSRGTSGSSVETQYF.